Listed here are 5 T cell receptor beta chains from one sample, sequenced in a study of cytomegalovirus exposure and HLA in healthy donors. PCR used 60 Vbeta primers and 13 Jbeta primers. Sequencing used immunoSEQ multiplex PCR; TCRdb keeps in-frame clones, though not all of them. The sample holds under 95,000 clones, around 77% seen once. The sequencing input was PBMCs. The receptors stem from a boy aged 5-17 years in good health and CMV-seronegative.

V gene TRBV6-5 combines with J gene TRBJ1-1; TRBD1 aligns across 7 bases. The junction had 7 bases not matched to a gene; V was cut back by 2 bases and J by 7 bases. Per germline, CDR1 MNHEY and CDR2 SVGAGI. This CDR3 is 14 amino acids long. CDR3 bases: TGTGCCAGCAGTTACCTGGGACAGTATAGTGAAGCTTTCTTT. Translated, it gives CASSYLGQYSEAFF.

The CDR3: CASRSNSLYEQYF. The CDR3 DNA is TGTGCCAGCAGGTCTAACAGCCTCTACGAGCAGTACTTC. This chain links TRBV2 with TRBJ2-7; D gene unclear. Trimming pared 6 bases from V and 3 bases from J, leaving 12 bases between. There are 13 residues in the CDR3. The germline gives CDR1 SNHLY, CDR2 FYNNEI. Full variable domain (missing parts from reference TRBV2 and TRBJ2-7): EPEVTQTPSHQVTQMGQEVILRCVPISNHLYFYWYRQILGQKVEFLVSFYNNEISEKSEIFDDQFSVERPDGSNFTLKIRSTKLEDSAMYFCASRSNSLYEQYFGPGTRLTVT.

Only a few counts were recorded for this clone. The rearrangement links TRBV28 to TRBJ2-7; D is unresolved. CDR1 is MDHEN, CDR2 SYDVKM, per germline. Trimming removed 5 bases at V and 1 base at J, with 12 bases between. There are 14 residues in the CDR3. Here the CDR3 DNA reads TGTGCCAGCAGTCCGATGGGCCCTTCCTACGAGCAGTACTTC. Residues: CASSPMGPSYEQYF.

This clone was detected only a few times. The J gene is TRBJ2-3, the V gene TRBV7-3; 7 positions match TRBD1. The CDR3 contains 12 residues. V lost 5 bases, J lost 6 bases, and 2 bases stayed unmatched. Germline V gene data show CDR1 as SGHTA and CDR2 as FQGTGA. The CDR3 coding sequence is TGTGCCAGCAGCCAACAGGGGGATACGCAGTATTTT. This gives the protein CASSQQGDTQYF.

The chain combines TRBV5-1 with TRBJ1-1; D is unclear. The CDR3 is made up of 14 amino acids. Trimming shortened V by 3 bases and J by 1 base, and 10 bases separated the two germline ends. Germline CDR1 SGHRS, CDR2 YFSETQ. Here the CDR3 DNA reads TGCGCCAGCAGCTCGGGCCGGGGGAACACTGAAGCTTTCTTT. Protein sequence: CASSSGRGNTEAFF.